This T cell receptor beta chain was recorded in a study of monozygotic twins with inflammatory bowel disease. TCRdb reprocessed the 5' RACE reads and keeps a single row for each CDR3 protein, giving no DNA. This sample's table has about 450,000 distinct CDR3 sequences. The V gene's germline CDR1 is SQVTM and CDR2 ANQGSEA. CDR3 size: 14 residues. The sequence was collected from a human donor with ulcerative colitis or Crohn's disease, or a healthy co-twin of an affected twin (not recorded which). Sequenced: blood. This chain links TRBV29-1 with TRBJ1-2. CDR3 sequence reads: CSVEKAGGWYGYTF.